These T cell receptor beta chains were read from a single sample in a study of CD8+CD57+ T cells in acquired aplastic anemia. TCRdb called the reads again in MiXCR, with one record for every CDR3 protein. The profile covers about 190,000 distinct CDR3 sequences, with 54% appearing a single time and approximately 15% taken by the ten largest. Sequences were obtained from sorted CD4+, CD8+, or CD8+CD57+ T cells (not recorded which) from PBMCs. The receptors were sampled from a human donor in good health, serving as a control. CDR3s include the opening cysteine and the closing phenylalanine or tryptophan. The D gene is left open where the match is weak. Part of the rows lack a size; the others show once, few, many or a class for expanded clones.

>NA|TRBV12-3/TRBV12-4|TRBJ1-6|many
CASSLRGEGPGSPLHF
TGTGCCAGCAGTTTAAGGGGGGAAGGGCCTGGGTCACCCCTCCACTTT
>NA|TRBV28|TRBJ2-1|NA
CASSLRVNEQFF
TGTGCCAGCAGTTTAAGGGTGAATGAGCAGTTCTTC
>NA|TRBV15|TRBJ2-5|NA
CATSSSMTVMETQYF
TGTGCCACCAGCTCAAGCATGACAGTCATGGAGACCCAGTACTTC
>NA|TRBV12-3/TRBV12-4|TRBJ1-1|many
CASSTLDGNTEAFF
TGTGCCAGCAGTACCCTCGACGGGAACACTGAAGCTTTCTTT
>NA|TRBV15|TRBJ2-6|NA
CATHGAAFSGANVLTF
TGTGCCACCCACGGGGCAGCATTTTCTGGGGCCAACGTCCTGACTTTC
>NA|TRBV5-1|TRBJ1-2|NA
CASQEEGVSYGYTF
TGCGCCAGCCAGGAGGAAGGGGTATCATATGGCTACACCTTC
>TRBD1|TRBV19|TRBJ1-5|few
CASSLLQGQPQHF
TGTGCCAGTAGTCTCCTACAGGGGCAGCCCCAGCATTTT
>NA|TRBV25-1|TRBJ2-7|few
CASRQGPYEQYF
TGTGCCAGCAGACAGGGACCCTACGAGCAGTACTTC
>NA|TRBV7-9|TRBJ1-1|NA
CASSKRETGEAFF
TGTGCCAGCAGCAAAAGGGAGACGGGTGAAGCTTTCTTT
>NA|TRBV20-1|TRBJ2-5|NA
CSARALTETQYF
TGCAGTGCTAGAGCCTTGACAGAGACCCAGTACTTC
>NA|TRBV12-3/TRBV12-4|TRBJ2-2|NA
CASSPAGRAAGELFF
TGTGCCAGCAGCCCGGCTGGAAGGGCGGCCGGGGAGCTGTTTTTT
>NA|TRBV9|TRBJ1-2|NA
CASSVRRQADSSYGYTF
TGTGCCAGCAGCGTACGCCGACAAGCCGACAGTAGCTATGGCTACACCTTC
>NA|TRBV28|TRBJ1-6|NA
CASSFNGERGSPLHF
TGTGCCAGCAGTTTTAACGGGGAAAGGGGATCACCCCTCCACTTT
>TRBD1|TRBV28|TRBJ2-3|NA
CASSPRTGSTGTDTQYF
TGTGCCAGCAGTCCTCGGACAGGGTCGACAGGAACAGATACGCAGTATTTT
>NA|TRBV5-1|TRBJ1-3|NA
CASSVGHGNTIYF
TGCGCCAGCAGCGTGGGACATGGAAACACCATATATTTT
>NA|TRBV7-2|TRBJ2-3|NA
CASSSGENTQYF
TGTGCCAGCAGCTCAGGGGAAAATACGCAGTATTTT
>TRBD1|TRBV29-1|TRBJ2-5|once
CSVDRGEETQYF
TGCAGCGTCGACAGGGGGGAAGAGACCCAGTACTTC
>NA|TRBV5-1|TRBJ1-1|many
CASRVKNTEAFF
TGCGCCAGCAGGGTAAAGAACACTGAAGCTTTCTTT
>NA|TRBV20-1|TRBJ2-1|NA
CSARAPIDNEQFF
TGCAGTGCCCGTGCCCCGATAGACAATGAGCAGTTCTTC
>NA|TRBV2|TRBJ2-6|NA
CASSWDGHSGANVLTF
TGTGCCAGCAGTTGGGACGGACACTCTGGGGCCAACGTCCTGACTTTC
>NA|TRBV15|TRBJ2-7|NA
CATGRWRSPYEQYF
TGCGCCACCGGGAGATGGAGGAGCCCCTACGAGCAGTACTTC
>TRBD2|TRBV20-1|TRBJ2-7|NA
CSAREKSGRAKYEQYF
TGCAGTGCTAGGGAGAAGAGCGGGAGGGCCAAATACGAGCAGTACTTC
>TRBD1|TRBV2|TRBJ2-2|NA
CAGSLDRDPGTGELFF
TGTGCCGGCAGTTTAGACAGGGATCCGGGGACCGGGGAGCTGTTTTTT
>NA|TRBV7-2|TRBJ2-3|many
CASSLAGGQTDTQYF
TGTGCCAGCAGCTTAGCGGGGGGGCAAACAGATACGCAGTATTTT
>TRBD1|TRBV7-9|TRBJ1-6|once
CASSYQQGANSPLHF
TGTGCCAGCAGCTACCAACAGGGGGCTAATTCACCCCTCCACTTT
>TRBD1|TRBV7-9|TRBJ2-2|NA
CASSQAPPGQGRTGELLF
TGCGCCAGCAGCCAAGCGCCCCCGGGACAGGGTAGGACCGGGGAGCTGCTTTTT
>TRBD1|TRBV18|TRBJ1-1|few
CASSWGQMNTEAFF
TGTGCCAGCTCATGGGGACAGATGAACACTGAAGCTTTCTTT
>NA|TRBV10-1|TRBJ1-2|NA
CATQGSPDVHRYTF
TGCGCCACCCAGGGGTCGCCCGATGTTCATCGCTACACCTTC
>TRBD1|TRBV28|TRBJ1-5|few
CASSPSTGFSNQPQHF
TGTGCCAGCAGTCCATCGACAGGGTTTAGCAATCAGCCCCAGCATTTT
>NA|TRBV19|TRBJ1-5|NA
CAIRPSAGSNQPQHF
TGTGCCATCCGACCCTCTGCAGGGAGCAATCAGCCCCAGCATTTT
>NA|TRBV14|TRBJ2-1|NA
CASSQESAGQEQFF
TGTGCCAGCAGCCAAGAGTCAGCAGGGCAAGAGCAGTTCTTC
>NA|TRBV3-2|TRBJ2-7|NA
CASRPPALSSPTSYEQYF
TGTGCCAGCAGACCACCCGCGCTTTCTAGCCCCACCTCCTACGAGCAGTACTTC
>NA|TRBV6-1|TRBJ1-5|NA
CASSVEGQINQPQHF
TGTGCCAGCAGTGTCGAGGGGCAGATCAATCAGCCCCAGCATTTT
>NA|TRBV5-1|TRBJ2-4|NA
CASSPDGIKGGQYF
TGCGCCAGCAGCCCGGACGGCATCAAGGGAGGTCAGTACTTC
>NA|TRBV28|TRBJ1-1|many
CASSLGAGGRTEAFF
TGTGCCAGCAGTTTGGGAGCGGGGGGACGGACTGAAGCTTTCTTT
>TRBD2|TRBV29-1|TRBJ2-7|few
CSAEGLAGGPYEQYF
TGCAGCGCCGAAGGACTAGCGGGAGGGCCGTACGAGCAGTACTTC
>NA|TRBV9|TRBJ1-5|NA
CASSVGSQGYQPQHF
TGTGCCAGCAGCGTAGGATCCCAGGGTTACCAGCCCCAGCATTTT
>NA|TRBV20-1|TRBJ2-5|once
CSAPDRFKETQYF
TGCAGTGCCCCGGACCGATTCAAAGAGACCCAGTACTTC
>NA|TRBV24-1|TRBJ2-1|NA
CATRSDGEQFF
TGTGCCACCAGGAGCGATGGTGAGCAGTTCTTC
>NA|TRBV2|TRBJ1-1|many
CASKGMAEAFF
TGTGCCAGCAAGGGTATGGCTGAAGCTTTCTTT
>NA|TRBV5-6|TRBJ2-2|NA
CASSLDHTGELFF
TGTGCCAGCAGCTTAGACCACACCGGGGAGCTGTTTTTT
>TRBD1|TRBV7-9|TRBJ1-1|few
CASSLEQGARAEAFF
TGTGCCAGCAGCTTAGAGCAGGGGGCCCGGGCTGAAGCTTTCTTT
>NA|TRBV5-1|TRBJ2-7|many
CASSLDRASGEQYF
TGCGCCAGCAGCTTGGACAGGGCTTCGGGGGAGCAGTACTTC
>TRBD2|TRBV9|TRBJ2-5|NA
CASSTRLAAQETQYF
TGTGCCAGCAGCACGAGACTAGCGGCACAAGAGACCCAGTACTTC
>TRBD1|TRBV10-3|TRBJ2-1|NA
CAIRSWTDRAGSYSPHNEQFF
TGTGCCATCCGATCATGGACGGACAGGGCGGGGTCCTATTCACCCCACAATGAGCAGTTCTTC
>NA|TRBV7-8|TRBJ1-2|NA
CASSSRTHRDGYTF
TGTGCCAGCAGCTCCAGGACCCACAGGGATGGCTACACCTTC